This TCR beta chain derives from a study of shared clonotypes between healthy human individuals. Study-wide findings and caveats: Non-shared clonotypes had lower generation probabilities than those shared by all four donors.

This CDR3 has 15 residues. Germline V gene sequence: CDR1 LNHDA, CDR2 SQIVND (reference sequence). V was trimmed by 0 bases and J by 7 bases, leaving 16 bases between them. This clone was seen a single time. Its target is unknown. This table comes from immunoSEQ multiplex PCR, and its TCRdb copy is limited to in-frame clones, with some not included. The top ten hold approximately 0.06% of the sample, which has approximately 530,000 clones, roughly 95% seen once. This receptor was obtained from a woman aged 30 to 39 in good health. V and J are TRBV19 and TRBJ2-7; possibly TRBD1 for D (6 bases). Source material: naive CD4+ T cells sorted from blood. As for subset: CD45RA+ positively selected. CDR3: CASSIDAGAFGEQYF. CDR3 sequence (DNA): TGTGCCAGTAGTATAGATGCAGGGGCCTTCGGTGAGCAGTACTTC.